The clone carrying this TCR beta chain was observed a handful of times. No antigen is known for it. One end of the junction fails to match germline, which may point to a read error. The sample comes from a study of beta chain features in type 1 diabetes. Study-wide results and limits: Among patients with Type 1 diabetes, TCRB CDR3s were moderately but significantly shorter in every one of the four CD4+ subsets.

This CDR3 contains 13 residues. From germline, CDR1 is GTSNPN and CDR2 SVGIG (reference sequence). cDNA synthesis used the whole RNA isolate, giving expressed TCRB sequences. Profiled with immunoSEQ multiplex PCR; TCRdb holds only in-frame clones, not every one. The table records about 15,000 clones, roughly three quarters of them present only once. Sequencing input: stem cell memory CD4+ T cells from blood. This TCR derives from a man aged 25 to 40 with type 1 diabetes. V gene TRBV30 combines with J gene TRBJ2-2, with D tentatively TRBD1 (6 bases). DNA of the CDR3: TGTGCCAGGAGGACAGCGAACACCGGGGAGCTGTTTTTT. Its translation: CARRTANTGELFF.